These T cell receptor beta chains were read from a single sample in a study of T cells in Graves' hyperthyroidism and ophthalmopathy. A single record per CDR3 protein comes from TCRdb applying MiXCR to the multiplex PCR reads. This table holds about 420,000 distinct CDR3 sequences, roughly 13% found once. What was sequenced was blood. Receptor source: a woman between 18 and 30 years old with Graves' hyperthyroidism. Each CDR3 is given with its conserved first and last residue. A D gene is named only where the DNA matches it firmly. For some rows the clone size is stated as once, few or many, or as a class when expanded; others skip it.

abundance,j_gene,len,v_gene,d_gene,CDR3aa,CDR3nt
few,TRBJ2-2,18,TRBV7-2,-,CASSLFVGQLQNTGELFF,TGTGCCAGCAGCTTATTTGTCGGGCAGCTACAGAACACCGGGGAGCTGTTTTTT
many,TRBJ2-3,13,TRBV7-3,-,CASSLTATDTQYF,TGTGCCAGCAGCTTGACGGCCACAGATACGCAGTATTTT
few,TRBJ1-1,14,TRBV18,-,CASSPILPGTEAFF,TGTGCCAGCTCACCTATCCTTCCTGGCACTGAAGCTTTCTTT
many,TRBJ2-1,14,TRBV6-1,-,CARTYGREKNEQFF,TGTGCCAGAACCTACGGGCGGGAAAAGAATGAGCAGTTCTTC
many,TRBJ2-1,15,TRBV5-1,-,CASSLDYVSYNEQFF,TGCGCCAGCAGCTTGGACTATGTTTCCTACAATGAGCAGTTCTTC
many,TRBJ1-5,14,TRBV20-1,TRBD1,CSARDQGDNQPQHF,TGCAGTGCTAGAGACCAGGGGGACAATCAGCCCCAGCATTTT
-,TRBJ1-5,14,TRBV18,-,CASSPPTGNQPQHF,TGTGCCAGCTCACCGCCAACAGGTAATCAGCCCCAGCATTTT
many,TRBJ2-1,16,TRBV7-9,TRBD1,CASSSPGGASISEQFF,TGTGCCAGCAGCTCCCCAGGGGGCGCGTCAATCAGTGAGCAGTTCTTC
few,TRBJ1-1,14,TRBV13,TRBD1,CASSTGQGGTEAFF,TGTGCCAGCAGCACTGGACAGGGGGGCACTGAAGCTTTCTTT
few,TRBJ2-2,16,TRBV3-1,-,CASSQAAGARTGELFF,TGTGCCAGCAGCCAAGCCGCAGGGGCTCGGACCGGGGAGCTGTTTTTT
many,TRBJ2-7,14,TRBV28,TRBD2,CASSLSAGGYEQYF,TGTGCCAGCAGTTTATCAGCGGGAGGCTACGAGCAGTACTTC
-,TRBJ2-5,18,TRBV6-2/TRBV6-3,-,CASSRTRGGLALGETQYF,TGTGCCAGCAGTCGAACAAGGGGCGGTTTGGCATTGGGAGAGACCCAGTACTTC
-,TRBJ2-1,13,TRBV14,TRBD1,CASSPRQGVRQFF,TGTGCCAGCAGCCCCCGGCAGGGGGTGAGGCAGTTCTTC
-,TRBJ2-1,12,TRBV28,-,CASSALSREQFF,TGTGCCAGCAGTGCCCTCTCCAGGGAGCAGTTCTTC
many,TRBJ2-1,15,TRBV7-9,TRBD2,CASRDTDGRYNEQFF,TGTGCCAGCAGAGATACGGACGGGAGGTACAATGAGCAGTTCTTC
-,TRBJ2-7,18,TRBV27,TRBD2,CASSFGGTSGRAAYEQYF,TGTGCCAGCAGTTTCGGAGGGACTAGCGGGAGGGCCGCCTACGAGCAGTACTTC
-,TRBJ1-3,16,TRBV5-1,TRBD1,CASSGPGQDSGNTIYF,TGCGCCAGCAGCGGCCCTGGACAGGACTCTGGAAACACCATATATTTT
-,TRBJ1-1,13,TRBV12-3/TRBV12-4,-,CASSFGEKTEAFF,TGTGCCAGCAGTTTCGGGGAGAAAACTGAAGCTTTCTTT
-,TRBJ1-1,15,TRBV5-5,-,CASSWDIPAGSEAFF,TGTGCCAGCAGCTGGGACATCCCGGCAGGGTCTGAAGCTTTCTTT
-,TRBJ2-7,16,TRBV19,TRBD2,CASSRETRLAGHEQYF,TGTGCCAGTAGTAGAGAGACGAGACTAGCGGGCCACGAGCAGTACTTC
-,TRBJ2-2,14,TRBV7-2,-,CASSHLVNTGELFF,TGTGCCAGCAGCCACCTGGTGAACACCGGGGAGCTGTTTTTT
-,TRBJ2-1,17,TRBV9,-,CASSVATSDHGDNEQFF,TGTGCCAGCAGCGTAGCTACGAGCGACCACGGGGACAATGAGCAGTTCTTC
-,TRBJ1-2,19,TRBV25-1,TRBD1,CASSESLGTGGAMRYGYTF,TGTGCCAGCAGTGAATCGTTAGGGACAGGGGGCGCCATGAGGTATGGCTACACCTTC
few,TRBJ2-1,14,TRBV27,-,CASSLRQGLYEQFF,TGTGCCAGCAGTCTCAGGCAGGGTCTATATGAGCAGTTCTTC
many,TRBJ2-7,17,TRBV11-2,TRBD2,CASSTIPGLAGGNEQYF,TGTGCCAGCAGCACGATTCCGGGACTAGCGGGAGGTAACGAGCAGTACTTC
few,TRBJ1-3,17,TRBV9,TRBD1,CASSVEGTAYSGNTIYF,TGTGCCAGCAGCGTAGAGGGGACAGCCTACTCTGGAAACACCATATATTTT
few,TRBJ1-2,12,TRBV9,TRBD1,CASRQGAVGYTF,TGTGCCAGCCGACAGGGGGCGGTTGGCTACACCTTC
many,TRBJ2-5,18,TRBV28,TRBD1,CASSLSGPADRGQETQYF,TGTGCCAGCAGTTTATCTGGTCCGGCGGACAGGGGCCAAGAGACCCAGTACTTC
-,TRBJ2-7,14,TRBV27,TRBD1,CASSFTGTGLEQYF,TGTGCCAGCAGCTTCACCGGGACAGGACTCGAGCAGTACTTC
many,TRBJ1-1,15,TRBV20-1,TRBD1,CSARAPDRAGTEAFF,TGCAGTGCTCGCGCCCCGGACAGGGCGGGCACTGAAGCTTTCTTT
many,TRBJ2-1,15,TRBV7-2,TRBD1,CASSLGQGGYNEQFF,TGTGCCAGCAGCTTAGGACAGGGGGGGTACAATGAGCAGTTCTTC
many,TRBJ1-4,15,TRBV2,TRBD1,CASSGWTGESEKLFF,TGTGCCAGCAGTGGATGGACAGGGGAAAGTGAAAAACTGTTTTTT
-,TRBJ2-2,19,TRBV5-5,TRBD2,CASSPLGWGLAGDTGELFF,TGTGCCAGCAGCCCCCTCGGCTGGGGACTAGCGGGAGACACCGGGGAGCTGTTTTTT
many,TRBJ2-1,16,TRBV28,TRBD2,CASSQGLAEIYNEQFF,TGTGCCAGCAGTCAGGGACTAGCGGAGATCTACAATGAGCAGTTCTTC
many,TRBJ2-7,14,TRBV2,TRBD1,CASSPGQETYEQYF,TGTGCCAGCAGTCCGGGACAGGAGACCTACGAGCAGTACTTC
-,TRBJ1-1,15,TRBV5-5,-,CASSLEGPLGAEAFF,TGCGCCAGCAGCTTGGAGGGGCCCCTCGGCGCTGAAGCTTTCTTT
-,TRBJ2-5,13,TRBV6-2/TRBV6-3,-,CASMAGQQETQYF,TGTGCCAGCATGGCGGGGCAACAAGAGACCCAGTACTTC
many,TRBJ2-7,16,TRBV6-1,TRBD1,CASSRLLGQGAREQYF,TGTGCCAGCAGTCGCCTCTTGGGACAGGGGGCACGCGAGCAGTACTTC
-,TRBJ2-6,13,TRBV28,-,CASSLPDRNVLTF,TGTGCCAGCAGTTTGCCCGACAGGAACGTCCTGACTTTC
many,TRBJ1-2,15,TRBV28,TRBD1,CASSFPLDRAHGYTF,TGTGCCAGCAGTTTCCCTCTGGACAGGGCACATGGCTACACCTTC
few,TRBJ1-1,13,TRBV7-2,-,CASSLEGWTEAFF,TGTGCCAGCAGCTTAGAGGGATGGACTGAAGCTTTCTTT
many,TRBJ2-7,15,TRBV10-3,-,CAISQDFRLLFEQYF,TGTGCCATCAGTCAGGACTTTCGCCTACTGTTCGAGCAGTACTTC
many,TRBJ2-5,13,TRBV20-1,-,CSANGEYQETQYF,TGCAGTGCTAATGGCGAGTACCAAGAGACCCAGTACTTC
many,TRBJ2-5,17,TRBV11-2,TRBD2,CASSLDYKAAGGETQYF,TGTGCCAGCAGCTTAGATTATAAGGCCGCCGGGGGGGAGACCCAGTACTTC
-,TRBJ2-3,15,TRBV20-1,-,CSARGRTGSTDTQYF,TGCAGTGCTAGAGGTCGAACAGGGAGCACAGATACGCAGTATTTT
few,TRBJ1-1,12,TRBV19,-,CASTGLLTEAFF,TGTGCCAGTACAGGGCTTTTGACTGAAGCTTTCTTT
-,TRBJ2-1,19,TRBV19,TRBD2,CASSKVVAGGLSSYNEQFF,TGTGCCAGTAGTAAGGTGGTAGCGGGAGGGCTGAGCTCCTACAATGAGCAGTTCTTC
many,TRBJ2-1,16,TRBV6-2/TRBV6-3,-,CASSYRGGISYNEQFF,TGTGCCAGCAGTTACCGGGGCGGGATCTCCTACAATGAGCAGTTCTTC
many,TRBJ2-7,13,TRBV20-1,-,CSARGGTAYEQYF,TGCAGTGCTAGGGGCGGGACCGCCTACGAGCAGTACTTC
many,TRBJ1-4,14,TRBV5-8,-,CASSIGQPNEKLFF,TGTGCCAGCAGCATCGGACAGCCTAATGAAAAACTGTTTTTT